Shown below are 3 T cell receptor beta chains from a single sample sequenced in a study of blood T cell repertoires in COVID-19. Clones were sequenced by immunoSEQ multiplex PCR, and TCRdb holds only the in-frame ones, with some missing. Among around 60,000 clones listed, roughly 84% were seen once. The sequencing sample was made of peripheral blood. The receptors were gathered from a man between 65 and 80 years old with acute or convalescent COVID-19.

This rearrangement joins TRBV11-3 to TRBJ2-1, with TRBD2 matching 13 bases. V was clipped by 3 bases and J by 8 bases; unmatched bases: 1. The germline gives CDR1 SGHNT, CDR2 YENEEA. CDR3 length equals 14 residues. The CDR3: CASSFGTSGDEQFF. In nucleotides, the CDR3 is TGTGCCAGCAGCTTCGGGACTAGCGGGGATGAGCAGTTCTTC. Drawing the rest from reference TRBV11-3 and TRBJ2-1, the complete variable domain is EAGVVQSPRYKIIEKKQPVAFWCNPISGHNTLYWYLQNLGQGPELLIRYENEEAVDDSQLPKDRFSAERLKGVDSTLKIQPAELGDSAVYLCASSFGTSGDEQFFGPGTRLTVL.

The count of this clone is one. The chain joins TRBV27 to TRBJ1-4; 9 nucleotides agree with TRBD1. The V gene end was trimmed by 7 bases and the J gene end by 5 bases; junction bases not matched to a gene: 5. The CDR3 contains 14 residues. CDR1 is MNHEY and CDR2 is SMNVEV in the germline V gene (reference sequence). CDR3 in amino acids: CASIRGQGNEKLFF. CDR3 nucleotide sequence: TGTGCCAGCATTCGGGGACAGGGCAATGAAAAACTGTTTTTT.

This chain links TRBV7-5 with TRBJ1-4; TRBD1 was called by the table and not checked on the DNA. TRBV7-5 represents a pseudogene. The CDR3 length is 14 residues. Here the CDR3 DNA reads TGTGCCAGAAGTCTGGACAGGTTCGAGGAAAAACTGTTTTTT. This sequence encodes CARSLDRFEEKLFF.